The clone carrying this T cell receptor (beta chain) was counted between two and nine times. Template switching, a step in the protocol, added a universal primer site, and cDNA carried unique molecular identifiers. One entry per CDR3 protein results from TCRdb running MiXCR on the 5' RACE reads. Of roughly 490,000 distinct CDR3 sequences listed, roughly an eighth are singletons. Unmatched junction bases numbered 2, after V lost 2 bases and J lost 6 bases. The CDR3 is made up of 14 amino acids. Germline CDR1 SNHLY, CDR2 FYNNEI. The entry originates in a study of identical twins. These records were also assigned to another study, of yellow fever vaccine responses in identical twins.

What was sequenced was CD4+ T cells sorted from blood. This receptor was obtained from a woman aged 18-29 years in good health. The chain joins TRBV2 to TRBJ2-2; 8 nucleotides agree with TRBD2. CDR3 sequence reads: CASSEKRGPGELFF. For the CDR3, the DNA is TGTGCCAGCAGTGAAAAGCGGGGGCCCGGGGAGCTGTTTTTT. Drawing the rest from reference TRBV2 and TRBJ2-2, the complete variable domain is EPEVTQTPSHQVTQMGQEVILRCVPISNHLYFYWYRQILGQKVEFLVSFYNNEISEKSEIFDDQFSVERPDGSNFTLKIRSTKLEDSAMYFCASSEKRGPGELFFGEGSRLTVL.